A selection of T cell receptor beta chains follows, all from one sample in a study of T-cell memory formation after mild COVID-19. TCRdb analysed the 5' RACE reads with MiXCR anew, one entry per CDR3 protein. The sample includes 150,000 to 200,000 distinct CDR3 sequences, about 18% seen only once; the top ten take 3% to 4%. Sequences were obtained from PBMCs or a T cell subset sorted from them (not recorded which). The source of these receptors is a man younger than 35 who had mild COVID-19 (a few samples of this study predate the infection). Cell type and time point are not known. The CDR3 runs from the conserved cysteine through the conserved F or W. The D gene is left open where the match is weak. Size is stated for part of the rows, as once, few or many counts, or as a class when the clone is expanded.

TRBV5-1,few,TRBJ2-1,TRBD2,TGCGCCAGCAGCTGGGGACTAGCGGCCTACAATGAGCAGTTCTTC,CASSWGLAAYNEQFF
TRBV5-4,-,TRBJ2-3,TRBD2,TGTGCCAGCAAATTTGGGACTAGTCTGCCAGATACGCAGTATTTT,CASKFGTSLPDTQYF
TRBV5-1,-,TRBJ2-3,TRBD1,TGCGCCAGCAGGTCAGGGGGCGAATCAGATACGCAGTATTTT,CASRSGGESDTQYF
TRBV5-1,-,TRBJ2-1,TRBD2,TGCGCCAGCAGCTCCGCCACCGGCGGGGGGTCCTACAATGAGCAGTTCTTC,CASSSATGGGSYNEQFF
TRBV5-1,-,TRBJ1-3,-,TGCGCCAGCAGCTTGGGACGGACGGCAGACGGAAACACCATATATTTT,CASSLGRTADGNTIYF
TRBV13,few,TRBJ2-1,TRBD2,TGTGCCAGCAGCTTAGGACTAGCGGGGGGCGGAGATGAGCAGTTCTTC,CASSLGLAGGGDEQFF
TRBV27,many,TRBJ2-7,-,TGTGCCAGCAGTTTATGGGCTAGCTCCAGCTCCTACGAGCAGTACTTC,CASSLWASSSSYEQYF
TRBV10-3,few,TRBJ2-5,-,TGCGCCCGGTTTGAGGAGACCCAGTACTTC,CARFEETQYF
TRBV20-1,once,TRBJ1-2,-,TGCAGTGCTAGAGACAGGCCCCCGTCCCCCCATGGCTACACCTTC,CSARDRPPSPHGYTF
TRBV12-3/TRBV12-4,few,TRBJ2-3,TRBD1,TGTGCCAGCAGCATGACAGGGTCAGATACGCAGTATTTT,CASSMTGSDTQYF
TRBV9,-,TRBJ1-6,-,TGTGCCAGCAGCGCCTCCGTGGGGGGACCAGACTATAATTCACCCCTCCACTTT,CASSASVGGPDYNSPLHF
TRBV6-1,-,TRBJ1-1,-,TGTGCCAGCAGTGAATATTGGGGGAACACTGAAGCTTTCTTT,CASSEYWGNTEAFF
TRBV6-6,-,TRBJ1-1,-,TGTGCCAGCAGTTACTCGAGCAGGACGGGAACTGAAGCTTTCTTT,CASSYSSRTGTEAFF
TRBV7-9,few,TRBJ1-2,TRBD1,TGTGCCAGCAGGCCAAAACCCGGGACAGGGGATGGCTACACCTTC,CASRPKPGTGDGYTF
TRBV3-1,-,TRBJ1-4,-,TGTGCCAGCAGCCCATACCTGGGTGAAAAACTGTTTTTT,CASSPYLGEKLFF
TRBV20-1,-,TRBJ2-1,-,TGCAGTGCTAACCTTGGCGGGGCTCGGAATGAGCAGTTCTTC,CSANLGGARNEQFF
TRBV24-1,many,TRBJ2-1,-,TGTGCCACCAGTGATTTGGGGGGGAACTCCTACAATGAGCAGTTCTTC,CATSDLGGNSYNEQFF
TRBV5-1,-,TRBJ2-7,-,TGCGCCAGCAGCTTGGTGGCAGGGACAAGCTCCTACGAGCAGTACTTC,CASSLVAGTSSYEQYF
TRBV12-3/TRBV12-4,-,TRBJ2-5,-,TGTGCCAGCACCTGGGGGACTGGGCTTTCGGAGACCCAGTACTTC,CASTWGTGLSETQYF
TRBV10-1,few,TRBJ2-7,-,TGCGCCAGCTCTGGGACTCGGGGTCCGAGGGACGAGCAGTACTTC,CASSGTRGPRDEQYF
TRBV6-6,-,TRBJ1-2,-,TGTGCCAGCAGTTACCCAGAGACCCAAGTCTTC,CASSYPETQVF
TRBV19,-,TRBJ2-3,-,TGTGCCAGCAGACTCTCGGGGGGCGATACGCAGTATTTT,CASRLSGGDTQYF
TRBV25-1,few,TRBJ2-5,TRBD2,TGTGCCAGCAGTGCCCAGCGGGGGGTACAAGAGACCCAGTACTTC,CASSAQRGVQETQYF
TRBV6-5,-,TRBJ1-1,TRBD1,TGTGCCAGCAGGCGTACAGGGGGCGAGGGTTTCTTT,CASRRTGGEGFF
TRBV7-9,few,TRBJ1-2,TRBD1,TGTGCCAGCAGCCCCTCGACAGGGAAAGTTGGCTACACCTTC,CASSPSTGKVGYTF
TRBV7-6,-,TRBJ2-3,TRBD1,TGTGCCAGCAGCAAGACAGGGCTTAGCACAGATACGCAGTATTTT,CASSKTGLSTDTQYF
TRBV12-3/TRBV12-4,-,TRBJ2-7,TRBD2,TGTGCCAGCAGCCAGACTAGCGGGTACGAGCAGTACTTC,CASSQTSGYEQYF
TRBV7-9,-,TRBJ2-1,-,TGTGCCAGCAGCCCCTGGACAGAGTACAATGAGCAGTTCTTC,CASSPWTEYNEQFF
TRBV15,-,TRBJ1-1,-,TGTGCCACCCGCGTCTCCCGGGGGGTAATGGATGCTGAAGCTTTCTTT,CATRVSRGVMDAEAFF
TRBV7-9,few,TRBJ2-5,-,TGTGCCAGCAGCTTGGGCACTCTTTACCAAGAGACCCAGTACTTC,CASSLGTLYQETQYF
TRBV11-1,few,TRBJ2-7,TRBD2,TGTGCCAGCAGCTTAAACGGGGGGTACGATAGCGAGCAGTACTTC,CASSLNGGYDSEQYF
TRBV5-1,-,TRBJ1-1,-,TGCGCCAGCAGCAGTGGGGACATGAACACTGAAGCTTTCTTT,CASSSGDMNTEAFF
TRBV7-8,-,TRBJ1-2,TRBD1,TGTGCCAGCAGCTTAGCGCGGACAGGCGCCATGGCGGATGGCTACACCTTC,CASSLARTGAMADGYTF
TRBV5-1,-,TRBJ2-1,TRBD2,TGCGCCAGCAGCTCCGGAGCGGCTAGCGGTGAGCAGTTCTTC,CASSSGAASGEQFF
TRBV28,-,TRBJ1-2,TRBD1,TGTGCCAGCAGTTCTGGGACAGACTATGGCTACACCTTC,CASSSGTDYGYTF
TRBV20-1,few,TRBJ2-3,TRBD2,TGCAGTGCTCGGGAGGCTCCGGGCACAGATACGCAGTATTTT,CSAREAPGTDTQYF
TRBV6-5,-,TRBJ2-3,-,TGTGCCAGCAGTTACAATCTTCTCGGGGTGGCCGGAGATACGCAGTATTTT,CASSYNLLGVAGDTQYF
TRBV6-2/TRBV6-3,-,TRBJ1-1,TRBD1,TGTGCCAGCAAGTCGAACAGGGGTCTTCAGTTGAACACTGAAGCTTTCTTT,CASKSNRGLQLNTEAFF
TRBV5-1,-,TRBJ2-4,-,TGCGCCAGCAGCATCCGGGGCATTCAGTACTTC,CASSIRGIQYF
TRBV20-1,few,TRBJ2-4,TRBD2,TGCAGTGCTAGAGAAGCGACTAGCGCTTACATTCAGTACTTC,CSAREATSAYIQYF
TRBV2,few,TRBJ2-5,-,TGTGCCAGCAAAGGACAGACCCAAGAGACCCAGTACTTC,CASKGQTQETQYF
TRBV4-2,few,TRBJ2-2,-,TGTGCCAGCAGCCAAGTGCGTCAGGGAGTTGGACTGTTTTTT,CASSQVRQGVGLFF
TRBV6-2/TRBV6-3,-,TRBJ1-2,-,TGTGCCAGCAGTTATGGCAGGGCCTATGGCTACACCTTC,CASSYGRAYGYTF